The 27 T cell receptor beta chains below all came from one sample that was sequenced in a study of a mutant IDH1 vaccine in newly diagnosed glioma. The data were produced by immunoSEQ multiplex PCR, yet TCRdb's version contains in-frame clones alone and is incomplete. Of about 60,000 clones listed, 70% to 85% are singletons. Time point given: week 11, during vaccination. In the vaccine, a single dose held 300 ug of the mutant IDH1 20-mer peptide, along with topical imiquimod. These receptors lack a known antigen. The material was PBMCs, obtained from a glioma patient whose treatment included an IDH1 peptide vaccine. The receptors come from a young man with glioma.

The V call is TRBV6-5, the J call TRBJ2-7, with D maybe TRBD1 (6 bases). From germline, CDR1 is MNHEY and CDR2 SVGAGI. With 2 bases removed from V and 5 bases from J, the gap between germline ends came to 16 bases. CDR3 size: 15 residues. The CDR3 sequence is CASSYLGATGHEQYF. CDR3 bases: TGTGCCAGCAGTTACCTGGGGGCCACGGGCCACGAGCAGTACTTC.

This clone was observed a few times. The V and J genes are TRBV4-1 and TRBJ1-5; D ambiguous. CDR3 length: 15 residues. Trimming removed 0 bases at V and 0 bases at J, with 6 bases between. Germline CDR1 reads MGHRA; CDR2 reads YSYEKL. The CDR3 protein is CASSQDGYSNQPQHF. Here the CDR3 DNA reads TGCGCCAGCAGCCAAGATGGGTATAGCAATCAGCCCCAGCATTTT.

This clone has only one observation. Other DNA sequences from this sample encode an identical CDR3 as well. Here the CDR3 reads CASSLIQGNSPLHF. The CDR3 nucleotides read TGTGCCAGCAGTCTCATACAGGGGAACTCACCCCTCCACTTT. The chain has TRBV27 and TRBJ1-6; 7 nucleotides align to TRBD1. After removal of 5 bases from V and 10 bases from J, the junction contained 8 bases not matched to a gene. Looked up from germline, CDR1 is MNHEY and CDR2 is SMNVEV (reference sequence). This CDR3 has 14 amino acids.

The CDR3 loop is CAISDRGRDTQYF. The CDR3 DNA reads as TGTGCCATCAGTGACAGGGGACGAGATACGCAGTATTTT. The gene calls are TRBV10-3 and TRBJ2-3; tentative D call: TRBD1 (6 bases). The CDR3 runs to 13 residues. V dropped 3 bases and J dropped 5 bases, with 9 bases sitting between them. Germline CDR1 is ENHRY and CDR2 is SYGVKD.

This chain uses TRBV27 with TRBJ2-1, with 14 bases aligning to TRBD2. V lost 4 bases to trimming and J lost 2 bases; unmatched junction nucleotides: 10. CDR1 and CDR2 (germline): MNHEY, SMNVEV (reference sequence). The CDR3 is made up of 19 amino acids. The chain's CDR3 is CASSSGLAGGILTYNEQFF. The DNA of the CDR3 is TGTGCCAGCAGTTCAGGACTAGCGGGAGGCATTCTCACCTACAATGAGCAGTTCTTC.

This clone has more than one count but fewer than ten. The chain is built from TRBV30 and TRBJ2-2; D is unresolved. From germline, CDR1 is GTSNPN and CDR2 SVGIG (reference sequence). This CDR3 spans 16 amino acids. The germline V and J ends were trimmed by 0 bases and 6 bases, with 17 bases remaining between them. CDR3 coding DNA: TGTGCCTGGAGTGTAGGGCTACCGGCGTCGTCCGGGGAGCTGTTTTTT. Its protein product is CAWSVGLPASSGELFF.

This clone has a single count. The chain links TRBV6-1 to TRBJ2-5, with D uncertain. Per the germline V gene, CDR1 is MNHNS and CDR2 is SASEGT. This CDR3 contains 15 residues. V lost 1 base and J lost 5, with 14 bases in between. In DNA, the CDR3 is TGTGCCAGCAGTGAAGGGGATCTCCGGCGGGAGACCCAGTACTTC. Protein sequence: CASSEGDLRRETQYF.

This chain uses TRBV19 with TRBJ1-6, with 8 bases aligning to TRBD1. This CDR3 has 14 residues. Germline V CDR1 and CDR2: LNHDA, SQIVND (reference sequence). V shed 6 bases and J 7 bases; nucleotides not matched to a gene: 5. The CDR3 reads CASSPTGDNSPLHF. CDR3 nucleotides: TGTGCCAGTAGCCCGACAGGGGACAATTCACCCCTCCACTTT.

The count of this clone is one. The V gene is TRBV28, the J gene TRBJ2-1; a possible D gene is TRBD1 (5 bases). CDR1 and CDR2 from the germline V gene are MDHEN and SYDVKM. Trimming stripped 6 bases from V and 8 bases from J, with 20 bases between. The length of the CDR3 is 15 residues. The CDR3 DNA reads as TGTGCCAGCAGCCTTTCTAGGGGTCATGTATATGAGCAGTTCTTC. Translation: CASSLSRGHVYEQFF.

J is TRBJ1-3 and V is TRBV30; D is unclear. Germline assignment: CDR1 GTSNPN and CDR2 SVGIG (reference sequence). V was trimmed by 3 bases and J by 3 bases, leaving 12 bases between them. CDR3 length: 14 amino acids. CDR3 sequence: CAWSSTVGGNTIYF. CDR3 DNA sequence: TGTGCCTGGAGCTCCACCGTAGGTGGAAACACCATATATTTT.

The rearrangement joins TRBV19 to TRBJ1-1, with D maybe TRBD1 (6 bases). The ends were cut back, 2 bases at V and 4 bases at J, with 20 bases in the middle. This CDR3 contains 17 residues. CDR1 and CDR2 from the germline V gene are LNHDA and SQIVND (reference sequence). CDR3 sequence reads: CASSIRRGGAEGTEAFF. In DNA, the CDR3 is TGTGCCAGTAGTATACGGAGGGGGGGCGCCGAGGGCACTGAAGCTTTCTTT.

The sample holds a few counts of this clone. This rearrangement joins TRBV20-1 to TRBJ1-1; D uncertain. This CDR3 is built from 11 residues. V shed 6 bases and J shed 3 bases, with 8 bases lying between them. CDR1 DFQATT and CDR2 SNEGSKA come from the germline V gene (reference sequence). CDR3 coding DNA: TGCAGTGCAGGGCTCGACACTGAAGCTTTCTTT. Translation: CSAGLDTEAFF.

The CDR3 coding sequence is TGCAGCGTTGACACAGGAGTTGCGGCCTACAATGAGCAGTTCTTC. Translated: CSVDTGVAAYNEQFF. This chain uses TRBV29-1 with TRBJ2-1, with D perhaps TRBD1 (5 bases). V was cut by 3 bases and J by 2 bases, with 14 bases left in between. The CDR3 spans 15 residues. CDR1 SQVTM and CDR2 ANQGSEA come from the germline V gene.

The CDR3 loop reads CASSVAGESYNEQFF. CDR3 nucleotides: TGTGCCAGCAGCGTAGCGGGAGAATCCTACAATGAGCAGTTCTTC. The chain links TRBV9 to TRBJ2-1; D perhaps matches TRBD2 (6 bases). The CDR3 has 15 residues. The germline V and J ends were trimmed by 0 bases and 1 base, with 8 bases remaining between them. Germline V lookup: CDR1 SGDLS, CDR2 YYNGEE.

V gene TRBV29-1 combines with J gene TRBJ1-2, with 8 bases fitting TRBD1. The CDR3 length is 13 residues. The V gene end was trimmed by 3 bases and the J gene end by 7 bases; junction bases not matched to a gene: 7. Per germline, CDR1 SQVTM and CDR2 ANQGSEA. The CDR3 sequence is CSVDPGGASGYTF. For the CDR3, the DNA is TGCAGCGTTGACCCAGGGGGCGCGAGTGGCTACACCTTC.

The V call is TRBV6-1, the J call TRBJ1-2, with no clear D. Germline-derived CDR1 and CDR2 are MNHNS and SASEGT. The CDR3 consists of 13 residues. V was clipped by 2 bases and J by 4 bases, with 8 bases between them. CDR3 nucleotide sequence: TGTGCCAGCAGTGAATCCTTGGCCTATGGCTACACCTTC. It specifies CASSESLAYGYTF.

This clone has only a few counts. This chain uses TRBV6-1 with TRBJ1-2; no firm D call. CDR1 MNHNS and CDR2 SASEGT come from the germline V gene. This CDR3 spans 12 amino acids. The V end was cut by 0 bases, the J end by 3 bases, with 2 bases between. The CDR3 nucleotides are TGTGCCAGCAGTGAAGCTGACTATGGCTACACCTTC. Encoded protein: CASSEADYGYTF.

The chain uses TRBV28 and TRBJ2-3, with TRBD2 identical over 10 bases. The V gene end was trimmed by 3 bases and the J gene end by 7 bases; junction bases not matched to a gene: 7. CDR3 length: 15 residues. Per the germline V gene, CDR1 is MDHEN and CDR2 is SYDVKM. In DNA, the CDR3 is TGTGCCAGCAGTTTTTGGGCTAGCGGGAGAAATACGCAGTATTTT. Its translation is CASSFWASGRNTQYF.

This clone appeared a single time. CDR3 in DNA: TGTGCCAGCAGCTCTAGCGGGAGTAAGTACGAGCAGTACTTC. Translating gives CASSSSGSKYEQYF. The chain uses TRBV9 and TRBJ2-7; 10 bases fit TRBD2. Trimming at V came to 4 bases and at J to 4 bases, leaving 5 bases not matched to a gene. The CDR3 totals 14 residues. CDR1 and CDR2 from the germline V gene are SGDLS and YYNGEE.

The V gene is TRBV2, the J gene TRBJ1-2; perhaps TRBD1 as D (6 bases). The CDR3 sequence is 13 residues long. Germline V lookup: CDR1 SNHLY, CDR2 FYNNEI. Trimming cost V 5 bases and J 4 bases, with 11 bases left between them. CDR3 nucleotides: TGTGCCAGCAGTTGGGACACCTCCTATGGCTACACCTTC. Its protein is CASSWDTSYGYTF.

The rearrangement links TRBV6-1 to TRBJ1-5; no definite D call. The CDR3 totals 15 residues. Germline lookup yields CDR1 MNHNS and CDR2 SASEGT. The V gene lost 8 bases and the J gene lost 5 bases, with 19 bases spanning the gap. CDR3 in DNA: TGTGCCAGCTTCCCTACCGGGGAGGGATATCAGCCCCAGCATTTT. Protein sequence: CASFPTGEGYQPQHF.

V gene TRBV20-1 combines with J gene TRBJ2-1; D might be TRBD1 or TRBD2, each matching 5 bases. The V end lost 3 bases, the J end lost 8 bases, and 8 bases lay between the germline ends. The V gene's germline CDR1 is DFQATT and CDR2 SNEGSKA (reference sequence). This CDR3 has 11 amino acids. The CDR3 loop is CSASEGYEQFF. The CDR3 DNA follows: TGCAGTGCTAGCGAGGGGTATGAGCAGTTCTTC.

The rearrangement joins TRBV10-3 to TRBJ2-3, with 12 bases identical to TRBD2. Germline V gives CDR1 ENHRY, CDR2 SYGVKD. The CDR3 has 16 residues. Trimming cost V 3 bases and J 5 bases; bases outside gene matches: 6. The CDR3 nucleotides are TGTGCCATCAGTGAACCTAGACTAGCGGGAGAAGATACGCAGTATTTT. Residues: CAISEPRLAGEDTQYF.

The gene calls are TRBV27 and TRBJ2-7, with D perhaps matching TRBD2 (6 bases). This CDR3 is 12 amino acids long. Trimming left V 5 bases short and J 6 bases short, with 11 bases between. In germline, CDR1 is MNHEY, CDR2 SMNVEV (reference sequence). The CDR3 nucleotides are TGTGCCAGCAGTACGCAGGGAGGCGAGCAGTACTTC. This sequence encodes CASSTQGGEQYF.

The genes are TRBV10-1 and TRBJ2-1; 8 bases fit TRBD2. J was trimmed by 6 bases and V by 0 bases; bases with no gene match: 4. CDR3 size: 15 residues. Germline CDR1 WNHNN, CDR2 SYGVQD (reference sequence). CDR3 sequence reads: CASSESRGGPNEQFF. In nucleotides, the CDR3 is TGCGCCAGCAGTGAGTCTCGGGGGGGACCCAATGAGCAGTTCTTC.

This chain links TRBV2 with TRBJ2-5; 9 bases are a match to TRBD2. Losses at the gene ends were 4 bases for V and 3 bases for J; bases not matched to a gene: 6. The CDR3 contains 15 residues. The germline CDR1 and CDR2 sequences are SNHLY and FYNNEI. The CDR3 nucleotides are TGTGCCAGCAGTGTTAGCGGGGGCAATAAAGAGACCCAGTACTTC. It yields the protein CASSVSGGNKETQYF.

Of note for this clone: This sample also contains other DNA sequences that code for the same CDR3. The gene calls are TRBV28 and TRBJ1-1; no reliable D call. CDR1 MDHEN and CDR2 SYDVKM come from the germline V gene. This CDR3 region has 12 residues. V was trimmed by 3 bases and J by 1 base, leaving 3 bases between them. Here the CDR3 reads CASSLQNTEAFF. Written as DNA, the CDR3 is TGTGCCAGCAGTTTGCAGAACACTGAAGCTTTCTTT.